This is a list of T cell receptor beta chains from one sample in a study of cytomegalovirus exposure and HLA in healthy donors. This table comes from immunoSEQ multiplex PCR, and its TCRdb copy is limited to in-frame clones, with some not included. This table has fewer than 130,000 clones, just under 75% appearing once. The sequenced sample consisted of PBMCs. The receptor source for this set is a man aged 45-60 years in good health and CMV-seropositive. CDR3s include the opening cysteine and the closing phenylalanine or tryptophan. Each record gives: clone size, V gene, CDR3 length, J gene, D gene, CDR3 protein, CDR3 DNA. A D gene is named only where the DNA matches it firmly. Not every row has a clone size; where given, it reads once, few, many or a size class.

clone_size: -
v_call: TRBV25-1
cdr3_length: 15
j_call: TRBJ2-1
d_call: TRBD1
cdr3_aa: CASSFRDSGANEQFF
cdr3_nt: TGTGCCAGCAGCTTCCGGGACAGCGGAGCGAATGAGCAGTTCTTC

clone_size: once
v_call: TRBV7-2
cdr3_length: 15
j_call: TRBJ2-7
d_call: -
cdr3_aa: CASSFSIQDSYEQYF
cdr3_nt: TGTGCCAGCAGCTTTTCTATACAGGACTCCTACGAGCAGTACTTC

clone_size: -
v_call: TRBV6-7
cdr3_length: 16
j_call: TRBJ2-3
d_call: TRBD2
cdr3_aa: CASSCSSGGKSDTQYF
cdr3_nt: TGTGCCAGCAGTTGTTCTAGCGGGGGGAAGTCCGATACGCAGTATTTT

clone_size: -
v_call: TRBV7-2
cdr3_length: 14
j_call: TRBJ2-7
d_call: TRBD1
cdr3_aa: CASSHRGALYEQYF
cdr3_nt: TGTGCCAGCAGCCACAGGGGGGCCCTCTACGAGCAGTACTTC

clone_size: -
v_call: TRBV5-1
cdr3_length: 15
j_call: TRBJ2-2
d_call: TRBD1
cdr3_aa: CASSQGTGNTGELFF
cdr3_nt: TGCGCCAGCAGCCAAGGGACAGGGAACACCGGGGAGCTGTTTTTT

clone_size: -
v_call: TRBV5-5
cdr3_length: 16
j_call: TRBJ2-3
d_call: TRBD1
cdr3_aa: CASSSRNPDRGDTQYF
cdr3_nt: TGTGCCAGCAGCTCGCGGAACCCGGACAGGGGAGATACGCAGTATTTT

clone_size: -
v_call: TRBV7-9
cdr3_length: 14
j_call: TRBJ2-4
d_call: -
cdr3_aa: CASSLVRGWDIQYF
cdr3_nt: TGTGCCAGCAGCTTAGTTCGAGGGTGGGACATTCAGTACTTC

clone_size: -
v_call: TRBV2
cdr3_length: 16
j_call: TRBJ1-6
d_call: TRBD1
cdr3_aa: CASSAQGQSNNSPLHF
cdr3_nt: TGTGCCAGCAGTGCACAGGGACAGTCTAATAATTCACCCCTCCACTTT

clone_size: -
v_call: TRBV6-1
cdr3_length: 15
j_call: TRBJ1-2
d_call: TRBD1
cdr3_aa: CASWGGGQGLYGYTF
cdr3_nt: TGTGCCAGCTGGGGTGGAGGACAGGGTCTTTATGGCTACACCTTC

clone_size: -
v_call: TRBV5-4
cdr3_length: 16
j_call: TRBJ2-1
d_call: TRBD1
cdr3_aa: CASSPTTGNMGHEQFF
cdr3_nt: TGTGCCAGCAGCCCTACGACAGGGAATATGGGCCATGAGCAGTTCTTC

clone_size: -
v_call: TRBV19
cdr3_length: 14
j_call: TRBJ1-1
d_call: -
cdr3_aa: CASSIVGGNTEAFF
cdr3_nt: TGTGCCAGTAGTATAGTAGGGGGGAACACTGAAGCTTTCTTT

clone_size: -
v_call: TRBV2
cdr3_length: 13
j_call: TRBJ2-5
d_call: TRBD2
cdr3_aa: CASRNLWGGRLYF
cdr3_nt: TGTGCCAGCAGAAACCTTTGGGGGGGACGCCTATACTTC

clone_size: -
v_call: TRBV19
cdr3_length: 15
j_call: TRBJ2-2
d_call: TRBD1
cdr3_aa: CASSNRGLNTGELFF
cdr3_nt: TGTGCCAGTAGCAACAGGGGCCTGAACACCGGGGAGCTGTTTTTT

clone_size: few
v_call: TRBV7-8
cdr3_length: 15
j_call: TRBJ2-7
d_call: TRBD1
cdr3_aa: CASSLAGTGGYEQYF
cdr3_nt: TGTGCCAGCAGCTTAGCGGGGACAGGGGGTTACGAGCAGTACTTC

clone_size: few
v_call: TRBV11-2
cdr3_length: 16
j_call: TRBJ2-2
d_call: -
cdr3_aa: CASSPRGNRGTGELFF
cdr3_nt: TGTGCCAGCAGCCCCCGGGGGAATCGTGGCACCGGGGAGCTGTTTTTT

clone_size: many
v_call: TRBV7-3
cdr3_length: 13
j_call: TRBJ1-1
d_call: -
cdr3_aa: CASSSTGSGEAFF
cdr3_nt: TGTGCCAGCAGCAGTACAGGGTCAGGTGAAGCTTTCTTT

clone_size: -
v_call: TRBV5-1
cdr3_length: 18
j_call: TRBJ2-6
d_call: -
cdr3_aa: CASTLLGHGSSGANVLTF
cdr3_nt: TGCGCCAGCACCCTTCTGGGACACGGAAGCTCTGGGGCCAACGTCCTGACTTTC

clone_size: -
v_call: TRBV6-1
cdr3_length: 15
j_call: TRBJ1-2
d_call: -
cdr3_aa: CASSESGGGSYGYTF
cdr3_nt: TGTGCCAGCAGTGAAAGCGGGGGGGGAAGCTATGGCTACACCTTC

clone_size: -
v_call: TRBV4-1
cdr3_length: 15
j_call: TRBJ1-2
d_call: -
cdr3_aa: CASISGEGQRYGYTF
cdr3_nt: TGCGCCAGCATATCTGGGGAGGGCCAGCGCTATGGCTACACCTTC

clone_size: few
v_call: TRBV6-5
cdr3_length: 14
j_call: TRBJ2-5
d_call: TRBD2
cdr3_aa: CASSYGAGDETQYF
cdr3_nt: TGTGCCAGCAGTTATGGAGCGGGAGATGAGACCCAGTACTTC

clone_size: -
v_call: TRBV19
cdr3_length: 14
j_call: TRBJ1-2
d_call: -
cdr3_aa: CASSRKGSYYGYTF
cdr3_nt: TGTGCCAGTAGTAGGAAGGGGTCATACTATGGCTACACCTTC

clone_size: -
v_call: TRBV5-1
cdr3_length: 15
j_call: TRBJ2-5
d_call: TRBD1
cdr3_aa: CASSLGDRFQETQYF
cdr3_nt: TGCGCCAGCAGCTTGGGGGACAGATTCCAAGAGACCCAGTACTTC

clone_size: -
v_call: TRBV5-4
cdr3_length: 17
j_call: TRBJ2-2
d_call: TRBD1
cdr3_aa: CASSLAKGQGYAGELFF
cdr3_nt: TGTGCCAGCAGCTTGGCCAAAGGACAGGGATATGCAGGGGAGCTGTTTTTT

clone_size: few
v_call: TRBV7-9
cdr3_length: 17
j_call: TRBJ2-5
d_call: TRBD1
cdr3_aa: CASSVPGQGARGETQYF
cdr3_nt: TGTGCCAGCAGCGTTCCGGGACAGGGGGCGCGGGGAGAGACCCAGTACTTC

clone_size: -
v_call: TRBV6-5
cdr3_length: 15
j_call: TRBJ2-7
d_call: TRBD1
cdr3_aa: CASRYLTGGTYEQYF
cdr3_nt: TGTGCCAGCAGATACTTGACAGGGGGCACCTACGAGCAGTACTTC

clone_size: few
v_call: TRBV6-1
cdr3_length: 12
j_call: TRBJ1-4
d_call: TRBD1
cdr3_aa: CASSETGGKLFF
cdr3_nt: TGTGCCAGCAGTGAAACAGGGGGAAAACTGTTTTTT

clone_size: -
v_call: TRBV6-1
cdr3_length: 12
j_call: TRBJ1-1
d_call: -
cdr3_aa: CASSEGWSEAFF
cdr3_nt: TGTGCCAGCAGTGAAGGTTGGAGTGAAGCTTTCTTT

clone_size: once
v_call: TRBV11-3
cdr3_length: 14
j_call: TRBJ2-5
d_call: -
cdr3_aa: CASSSGRRGETQYF
cdr3_nt: TGTGCCAGCAGCTCTGGGAGACGGGGGGAGACCCAGTACTTC

clone_size: -
v_call: TRBV9
cdr3_length: 18
j_call: TRBJ2-5
d_call: TRBD2
cdr3_aa: CASSPLAGGAENQETQYF
cdr3_nt: TGTGCCAGCAGCCCCCTAGCGGGGGGAGCTGAGAACCAAGAGACCCAGTACTTC

clone_size: -
v_call: TRBV19
cdr3_length: 13
j_call: TRBJ2-5
d_call: -
cdr3_aa: CASGRDMGETQYF
cdr3_nt: TGTGCCAGTGGCCGGGACATGGGAGAGACCCAGTACTTC

clone_size: -
v_call: TRBV6-5
cdr3_length: 15
j_call: TRBJ1-5
d_call: TRBD1
cdr3_aa: CASSPQGGAGQPQHF
cdr3_nt: TGTGCCAGCAGTCCCCAAGGGGGCGCGGGACAGCCCCAGCATTTT

clone_size: -
v_call: TRBV18
cdr3_length: 15
j_call: TRBJ1-3
d_call: TRBD1
cdr3_aa: CASSPGQGTRNTIYF
cdr3_nt: TGTGCCAGCTCACCCGGACAGGGAACGAGAAACACCATATATTTT